The present T cell receptor beta chain was sequenced within a study of T cell responses to AZD1222 COVID-19 vaccine. With respect to this clone: The antigen is unknown.

Using immunoSEQ multiplex PCR, the repertoire was profiled, and TCRdb retains in-frame clones only, with some absent. The table has some 150,000 clones, more than 75% seen once. Germline assignment: CDR1 LGHNA and CDR2 YSLEER. CDR3 length equals 13 residues. V was clipped by 6 bases and J by 3 bases, with 10 bases between them. Findings and limits, study-wide: Donors were chiefly white British, with a greater number of females, and clonal diversity was perhaps underestimated. Scientists sampled the repertoires only once the peak T cell response had passed.

The clonotype comes from an adult who received the AZD1222 COVID-19 vaccine. The specimen comprised peripheral blood, sampled 28 days after the second AZD1222 dose. J is TRBJ2-3 and V is TRBV4-3, with D unresolved. CDR3 coding DNA: TGCGCCAGCAGTCCCCAGAGTACAGATACGCAGTATTTT. Encoded protein: CASSPQSTDTQYF.